This T cell receptor (beta chain) originates from a study of cytomegalovirus exposure and HLA in healthy donors. A multiplex PCR was run with 60 Vbeta primers and 13 Jbeta primers. Only in-frame clones appear in the TCRdb table, and some are missing; sequencing was by immunoSEQ multiplex PCR. The table lists some 200,000 clones, 80% of them singletons. The origin of this receptor is a middle-aged man in good health and CMV-seropositive. Sequencing was carried out using PBMCs.

The CDR3 DNA is TGTGCCTGGAGTGGGACAGGGAATGAAAAACTGTTTTTT. Amino acids: CAWSGTGNEKLFF. The V call is TRBV30, the J call TRBJ1-4; TRBD1 matches at 8 bases. The CDR3 runs 13 residues. Germline V gives CDR1 GTSNPN, CDR2 SVGIG (reference sequence). Germline trimming cut 1 base from V and 5 bases from J; bases unmatched to any gene: 0.